This T cell receptor (beta chain) was recorded in a study of beta chain features in type 1 diabetes. Study as a whole: In all, approximately 110 million sorted cells from all samples were analyzed. Findings of the study overall: For Type 1 diabetes patients, all four CD4+ subsets carried TCRB CDR3s that were moderately but significantly shorter. For type 1 diabetes patients, VDJ junctions showed fewer insertions and more deletions. The study left unresolved whether HLA type influences TCRB rearrangement.

Each of the sorted populations had a purity greater than 95%. The length of the CDR3 is 16 residues. Germline lookup yields CDR1 LNHNV and CDR2 YYDKDF (reference sequence). Trimming stripped 0 bases from V and 6 bases from J, with 17 bases between. The entirety of the isolated RNA underwent reverse transcription, so expressed TCRB transcripts were sequenced. TCRdb's table, derived via immunoSEQ multiplex PCR, lists solely in-frame clones and lacks some. There are 600,000 or so clones in the sample; approximately 13% occur only once, and over 0.1% lies in the top ten. This clone came up a few times. The target antigen is unknown.

The sequence was collected from a man under 40 with type 1 diabetes. Sequencing was done on a sample of naive CD4+ T cells from blood. The chain combines TRBV15 with TRBJ1-1; weak D call: TRBD1 (5 bases). CDR3 sequence reads: CATSRDVRTGTPEAFF. For the CDR3, the DNA is TGTGCCACCAGCAGAGATGTTCGCACCGGGACGCCTGAAGCTTTCTTT.